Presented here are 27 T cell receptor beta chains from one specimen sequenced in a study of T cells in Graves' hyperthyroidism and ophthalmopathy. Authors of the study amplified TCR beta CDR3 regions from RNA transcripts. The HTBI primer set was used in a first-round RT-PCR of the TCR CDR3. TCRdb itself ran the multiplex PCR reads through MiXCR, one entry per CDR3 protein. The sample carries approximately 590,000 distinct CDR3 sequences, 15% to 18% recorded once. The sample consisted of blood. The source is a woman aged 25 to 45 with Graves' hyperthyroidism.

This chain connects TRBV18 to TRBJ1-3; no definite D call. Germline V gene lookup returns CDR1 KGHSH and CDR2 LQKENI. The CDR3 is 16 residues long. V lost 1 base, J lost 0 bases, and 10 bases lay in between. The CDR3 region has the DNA TGTGCCAGCTCACCACTTGGCCAGAACTCTGGAAACACCATATATTTT. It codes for CASSPLGQNSGNTIYF.

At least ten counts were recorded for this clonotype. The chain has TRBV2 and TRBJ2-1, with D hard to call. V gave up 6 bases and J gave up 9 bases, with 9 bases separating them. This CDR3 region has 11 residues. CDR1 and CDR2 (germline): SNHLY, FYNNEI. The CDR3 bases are TGTGCCAGCAGATTAGCTGGTGAGCAGTTCTTC. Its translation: CASRLAGEQFF.

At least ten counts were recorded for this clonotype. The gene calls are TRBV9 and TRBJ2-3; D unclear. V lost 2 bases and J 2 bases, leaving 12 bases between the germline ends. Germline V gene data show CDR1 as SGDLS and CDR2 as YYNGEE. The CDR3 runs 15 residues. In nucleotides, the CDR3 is TGTGCCAGCAGCGTTGTCCAAGGCTACACAGATACGCAGTATTTT. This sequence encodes CASSVVQGYTDTQYF.

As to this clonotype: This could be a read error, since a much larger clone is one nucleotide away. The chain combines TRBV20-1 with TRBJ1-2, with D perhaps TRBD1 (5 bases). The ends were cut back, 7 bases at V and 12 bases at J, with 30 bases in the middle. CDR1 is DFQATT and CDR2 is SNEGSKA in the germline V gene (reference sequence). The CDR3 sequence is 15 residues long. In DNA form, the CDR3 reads TGCAGTGTTCATCCCATCGGTCCAGGAGGGGCAGGCCACACCTTC. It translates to CSVHPIGPGGAGHTF.

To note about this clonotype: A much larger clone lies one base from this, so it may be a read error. CDR3 sequence: CASSFGTDYEQFF. In DNA form, the CDR3 reads TGTGCCAGCAGCTTTGGGACCGACTACGAGCAGTTCTTC. The rearrangement uses TRBV7-9 and TRBJ2-7; D assignment may be TRBD1 or TRBD2 (5 bases each). The DNA end lines up better with TRBJ2-1; the J call may be wrong. CDR1 and CDR2 (germline): SEHNR, FQNEAQ (reference sequence). The CDR3 has 13 residues.

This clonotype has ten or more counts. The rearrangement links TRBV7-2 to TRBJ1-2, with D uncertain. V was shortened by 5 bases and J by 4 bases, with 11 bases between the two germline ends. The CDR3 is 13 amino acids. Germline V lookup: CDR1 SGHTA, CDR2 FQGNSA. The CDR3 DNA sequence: TGTGCCAGCAGCCCTAGAGAAGGCTATGGCTACACCTTC. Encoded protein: CASSPREGYGYTF. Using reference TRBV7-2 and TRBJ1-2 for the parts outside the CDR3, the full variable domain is GAGVSQSPSNKVTEKGKDVELRCDPISGHTALYWYRQSLGQGLEFLIYFQGNSAPDKSGLPSDRFSAERTGGSVSTLTIQRTQQEDSAVYLCASSPREGYGYTFGSGTRLTVV.

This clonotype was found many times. The CDR3 loop reads CASSPSGGHYGYTF. The CDR3 nucleotides are TGTGCCAGCAGTCCATCCGGAGGGCACTATGGCTACACCTTC. The V call is TRBV28, the J call TRBJ1-2; no firm D call. The CDR3 has 14 amino acids. Germline V gene sequence: CDR1 MDHEN, CDR2 SYDVKM. The V and J ends lost 5 bases and 3 bases respectively, with 13 bases between them.

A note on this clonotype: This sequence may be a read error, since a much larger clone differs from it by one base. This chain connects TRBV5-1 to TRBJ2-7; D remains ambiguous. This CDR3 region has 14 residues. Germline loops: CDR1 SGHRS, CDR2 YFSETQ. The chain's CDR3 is CASSLVVGTYEQCF. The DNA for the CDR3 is TGCGCCAGCAGCTTGGTTGTAGGCACCTACGAGCAGTGCTTC.

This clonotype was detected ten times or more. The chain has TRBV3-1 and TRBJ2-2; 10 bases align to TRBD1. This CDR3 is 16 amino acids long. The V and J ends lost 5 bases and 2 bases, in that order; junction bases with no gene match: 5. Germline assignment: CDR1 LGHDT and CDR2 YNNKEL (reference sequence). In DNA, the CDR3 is TGTGCCAGCAGCTCCCGGGACAGGGGCAACACCGGGGAGCTGTTTTTT. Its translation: CASSSRDRGNTGELFF.

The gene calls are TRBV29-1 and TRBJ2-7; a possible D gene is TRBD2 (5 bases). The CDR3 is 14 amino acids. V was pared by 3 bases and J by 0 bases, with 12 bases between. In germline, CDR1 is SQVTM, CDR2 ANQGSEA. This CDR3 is CSVEGPGSSYEQYF. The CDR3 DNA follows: TGCAGCGTTGAGGGTCCGGGAAGCTCCTACGAGCAGTACTTC.

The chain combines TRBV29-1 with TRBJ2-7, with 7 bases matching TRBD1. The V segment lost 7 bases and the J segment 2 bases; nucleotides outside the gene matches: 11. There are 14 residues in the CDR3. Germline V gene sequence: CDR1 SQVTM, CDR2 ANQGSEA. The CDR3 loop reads CSARRGTDTYEQYF. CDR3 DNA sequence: TGCAGCGCGCGACGAGGGACAGATACCTACGAGCAGTACTTC.

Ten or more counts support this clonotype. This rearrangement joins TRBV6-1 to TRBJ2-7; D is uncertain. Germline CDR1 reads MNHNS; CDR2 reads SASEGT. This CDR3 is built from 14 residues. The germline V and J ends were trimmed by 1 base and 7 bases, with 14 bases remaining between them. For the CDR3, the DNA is TGTGCCAGCAGTGAAGTCGTGGGATCTAGGGAGCAGTACTTC. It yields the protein CASSEVVGSREQYF.

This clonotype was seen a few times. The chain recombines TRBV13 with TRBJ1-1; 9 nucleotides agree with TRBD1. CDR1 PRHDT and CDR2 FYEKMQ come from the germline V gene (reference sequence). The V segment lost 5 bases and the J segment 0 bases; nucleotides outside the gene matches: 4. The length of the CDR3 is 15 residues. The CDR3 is CASSHRGLMNTEAFF. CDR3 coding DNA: TGTGCCAGCAGCCACAGGGGGCTAATGAACACTGAAGCTTTCTTT.

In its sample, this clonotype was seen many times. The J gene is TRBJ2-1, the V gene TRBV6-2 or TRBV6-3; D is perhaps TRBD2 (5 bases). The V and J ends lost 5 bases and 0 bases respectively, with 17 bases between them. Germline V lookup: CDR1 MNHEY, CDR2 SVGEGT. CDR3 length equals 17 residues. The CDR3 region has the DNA TGTGCCAGCAGTGAACGGACCAGCGGATTCTCCTACAATGAGCAGTTCTTC. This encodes CASSERTSGFSYNEQFF.

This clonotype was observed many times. CDR3 protein: CASSLPGQGDNEQFF. CDR3 nucleotides: TGTGCCAGCAGCTTACCGGGACAGGGGGACAATGAGCAGTTCTTC. V usage is TRBV5-6 and J usage is TRBJ2-1; 11 nucleotides line up with TRBD1. CDR1 and CDR2 (germline): SGHDT, YYEEEE. The CDR3 is made up of 15 amino acids. Unmatched junction bases numbered 3, after V lost 2 bases and J lost 5 bases.

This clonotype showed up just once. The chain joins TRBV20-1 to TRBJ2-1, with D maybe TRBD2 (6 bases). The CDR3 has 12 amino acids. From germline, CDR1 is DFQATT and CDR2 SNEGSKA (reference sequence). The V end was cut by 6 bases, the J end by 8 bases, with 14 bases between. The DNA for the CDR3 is TGCAGTGCCCCAGGGACTTGGGATGAGCAGTTCTTC. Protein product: CSAPGTWDEQFF.

Here the CDR3 DNA reads TGTGCCAGTAATAAGGGGGATAGCAATCAGCCCCAGCATTTT. Translating it yields CASNKGDSNQPQHF. The V call is TRBV19, the J call TRBJ1-5; D might be TRBD1 (6 bases). V gave up 7 bases and J gave up 0 bases, with 10 bases separating them. Germline CDR1 LNHDA, CDR2 SQIVND (reference sequence). This CDR3 has 14 residues.

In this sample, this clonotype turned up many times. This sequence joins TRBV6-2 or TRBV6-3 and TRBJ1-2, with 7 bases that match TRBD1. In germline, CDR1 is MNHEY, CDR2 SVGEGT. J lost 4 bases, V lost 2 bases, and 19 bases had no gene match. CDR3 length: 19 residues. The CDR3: CASSYTTRDSQRLGYGYTF. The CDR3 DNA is TGTGCCAGCAGTTACACGACCCGGGACAGCCAACGACTGGGCTATGGCTACACCTTC.

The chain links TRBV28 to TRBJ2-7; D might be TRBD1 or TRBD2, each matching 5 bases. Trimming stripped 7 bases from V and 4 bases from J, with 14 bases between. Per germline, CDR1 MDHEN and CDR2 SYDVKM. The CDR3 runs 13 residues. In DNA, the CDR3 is TGTGCCAGCACAACCGGGACGGCATACGAGCAGTACTTC. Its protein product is CASTTGTAYEQYF. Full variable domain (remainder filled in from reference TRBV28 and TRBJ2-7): DVKVTQSSRYLVKRTGEKVFLECVQDMDHENMFWYRQDPGLGLRLIYFSYDVKMKEKGDIPEGYSVSREKKERFSLILESASTNQTSMYLCASTTGTAYEQYFGPGTRLTVT.

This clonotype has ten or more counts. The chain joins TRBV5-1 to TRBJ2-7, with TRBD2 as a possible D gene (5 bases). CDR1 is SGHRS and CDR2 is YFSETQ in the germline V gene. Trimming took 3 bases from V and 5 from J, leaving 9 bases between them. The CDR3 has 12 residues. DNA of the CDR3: TGCGCCAGCAGCTCTAAGGGAGACGAGCAGTACTTC. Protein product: CASSSKGDEQYF.

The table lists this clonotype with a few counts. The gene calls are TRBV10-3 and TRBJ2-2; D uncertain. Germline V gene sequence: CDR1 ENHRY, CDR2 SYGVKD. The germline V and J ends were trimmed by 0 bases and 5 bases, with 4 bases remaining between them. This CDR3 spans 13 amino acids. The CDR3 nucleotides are TGTGCCATCAGTGAGTCTCCGACCGGGGAGCTGTTTTTT. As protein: CAISESPTGELFF.

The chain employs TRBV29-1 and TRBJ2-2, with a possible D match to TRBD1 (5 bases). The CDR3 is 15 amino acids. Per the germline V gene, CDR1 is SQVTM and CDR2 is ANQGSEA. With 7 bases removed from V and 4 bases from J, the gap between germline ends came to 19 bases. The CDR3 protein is CSALRGPSGTGELFF. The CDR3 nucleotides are TGCAGCGCCCTAAGGGGCCCCTCGGGCACCGGGGAGCTGTTTTTT.

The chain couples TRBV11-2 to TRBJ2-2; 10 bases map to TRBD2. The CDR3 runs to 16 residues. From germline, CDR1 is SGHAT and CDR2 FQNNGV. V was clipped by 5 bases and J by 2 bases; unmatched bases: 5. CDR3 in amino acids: CASSVQLAGNTGELFF. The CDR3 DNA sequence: TGTGCCAGCAGCGTACAACTAGCGGGAAACACCGGGGAGCTGTTTTTT.

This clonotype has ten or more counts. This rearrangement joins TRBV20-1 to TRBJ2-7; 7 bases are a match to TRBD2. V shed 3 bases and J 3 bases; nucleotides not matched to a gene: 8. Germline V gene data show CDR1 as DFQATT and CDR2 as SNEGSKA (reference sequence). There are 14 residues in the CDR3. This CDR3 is CSASVGTKSYEQYF. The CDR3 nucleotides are TGCAGTGCTAGTGTGGGGACTAAAAGCTACGAGCAGTACTTC.

CDR3 protein: CAWNFGQPQETQYF. In DNA, the CDR3 is TGTGCCTGGAATTTTGGACAGCCCCAAGAGACCCAGTACTTC. V is TRBV30 and J is TRBJ2-5, with D tentatively TRBD1 (6 bases). Trimming left V 4 bases short and J 1 base short, with 13 bases between. Germline CDR1 and CDR2: GTSNPN and SVGIG (reference sequence). The CDR3 totals 14 residues.

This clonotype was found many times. CDR3 DNA sequence: TGCAGTGCTAAGGCAGGCGGCTACGAGCAGTACTTC. This gives the protein CSAKAGGYEQYF. The rearrangement joins TRBV20-1 to TRBJ2-7; D ambiguous. CDR3 length: 12 amino acids. V was clipped by 4 bases and J by 3 bases, with 10 bases between them. Germline-derived CDR1 and CDR2 are DFQATT and SNEGSKA (reference sequence).

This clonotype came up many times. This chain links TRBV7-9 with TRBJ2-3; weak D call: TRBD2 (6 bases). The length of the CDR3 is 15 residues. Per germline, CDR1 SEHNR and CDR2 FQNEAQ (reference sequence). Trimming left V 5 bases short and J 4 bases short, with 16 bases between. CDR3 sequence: CASSMGVSGSDTQYF. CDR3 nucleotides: TGTGCCAGCAGCATGGGCGTTAGCGGCTCAGATACGCAGTATTTT.